The 5 T cell receptor beta chains given below trace back to one sample, sequenced in a study of breast tumors, draining lymph nodes, adjacent tissues. Axillary draining lymph nodes of breast cancer patients supplied the node samples. One entry per CDR3 protein results from TCRdb running MiXCR on the multiplex PCR reads. This sample has 100,000 to 150,000 distinct CDR3 sequences, with around 20% found just once. The sequenced sample consisted of axillary lymph node tissue. The receptors shown here come from a female donor with breast cancer. Some clones in this sample may be carry-over from other donors' samples.

This clonotype has at least ten counts. CDR3 coding DNA: TGTGCCAGCAGCTTGGCCGGGACAGGGGTCACAGATACGCAGTATTTT. Encoded protein: CASSLAGTGVTDTQYF. V and J are TRBV5-8 and TRBJ2-3, with 10 bases aligning to TRBD1. This CDR3 contains 16 residues. V shed 0 bases and J 2 bases; nucleotides not matched to a gene: 3. Germline V gives CDR1 SGHTS, CDR2 YDEGEE. The complete variable domain, with remaining parts taken from reference TRBV5-8 and TRBJ2-3, reads EAGVTQSPTHLIKTRGQQATLRCSPISGHTSVYWYQQALGLGLQFLLWYDEGEERNRGNFPPRFSGRQFPNYSSELNVNALELEDSALYLCASSLAGTGVTDTQYFGPGTRLTVL.

A note on this clonotype: This clone may be a read error of a much larger clone one base away. The genes are TRBV19 and TRBJ1-5, with D hard to call. This CDR3 is built from 12 residues. From germline, CDR1 is LNHDA and CDR2 SQIVND (reference sequence). CDR3 nucleotides: TGTGCCAGTACCTCTAGCAATCGGCCCCAGCATTTT. This translates into CASTSSNRPQHF.

In regard to this clonotype: A much bigger clone sits one base away, suggesting this may be a read error. The chain employs TRBV20-1 and TRBJ2-1; 10 bases map to TRBD2. The V and J ends lost 6 bases and 12 bases, in that order; junction bases with no gene match: 14. The CDR3 contains 14 residues. CDR1 and CDR2 (germline): DFQATT, SNEGSKA (reference sequence). CDR3 sequence reads: CSAGAGGPNRGQFF. For the CDR3, the DNA is TGCAGTGCCGGAGCGGGAGGGCCGAACAGAGGGCAGTTCTTC.

This clonotype has at least ten counts. The CDR3 DNA reads as TGTGCCAGCAGCGTGGGACAGCCAGGCACTGGAAACACCATATATTTT. This gives the protein CASSVGQPGTGNTIYF. The J gene is TRBJ1-3, the V gene TRBV7-2; 7 nucleotides align to TRBD1. The V segment lost 5 bases and the J segment 2 bases; nucleotides outside the gene matches: 9. This CDR3 contains 16 residues. The germline V gene has CDR1 SGHTA and CDR2 FQGNSA.

Ten or more counts support this clonotype. The V and J genes are TRBV6-5 and TRBJ2-2, with TRBD1 matching 8 bases. J was trimmed by 3 bases and V by 0 bases; bases with no gene match: 6. Germline CDR1 MNHEY, CDR2 SVGAGI. The CDR3 sequence is 17 residues long. The CDR3 nucleotides are TGTGCCAGCAGTTACTCTGCGAGGACAGGGTACACCGGGGAGCTGTTTTTT. Protein sequence: CASSYSARTGYTGELFF.